Each of the 16 T cell receptor beta chains below was sequenced from the same sample in a study of CD8+ T cells in alopecia areata. Following RNA extraction, reverse transcription yielded cDNA that acted as the sequencing template. Sequenced by immunoSEQ multiplex PCR; TCRdb stores in-frame clones only, minus some. The sample consists of about 150,000 clones, 55% of them appearing once. The specimen was CD4+ T cells sorted from blood. These receptors were obtained from a human donor in good health.

Concerning this clone itself: One end of the junction varies from germline; a read error may be responsible. The rearrangement links TRBV7-2 to TRBJ2-5; a possible D gene is TRBD2 (6 bases). The CDR3 is 12 amino acids. Germline CDR1 reads SGHTA; CDR2 reads FQGNSA. CDR3 sequence (DNA): TGTGCCAGCAGCCCCGCTTGGGGGACTGCTCACTTC. Amino acid sequence: CASSPAWGTAHF.

The V gene is TRBV7-9, the J gene TRBJ2-5; no firm D call. Trimming cost V 7 bases and J 5 bases, with 14 bases left between them. This CDR3 has 13 residues. Germline V lookup: CDR1 SEHNR, CDR2 FQNEAQ (reference sequence). For the CDR3, the DNA is TGTGCCAGCACCATCAGAGTGGGGGAGACCCAGTACTTC. This sequence encodes CASTIRVGETQYF.

The gene calls are TRBV29-1 and TRBJ2-7; D gene unclear. This CDR3 has 14 amino acids. Germline loops: CDR1 SQVTM, CDR2 ANQGSEA. V lost 0 bases and J lost 3, with 12 bases in between. The CDR3 is CSVEETAHGYEQYF. CDR3 DNA sequence: TGCAGCGTTGAAGAAACAGCCCATGGCTACGAGCAGTACTTC.

This chain uses TRBV2 with TRBJ2-5; D gene ambiguous. Trimming took 4 bases from V and 7 from J, leaving 10 bases between them. The V gene's germline CDR1 is SNHLY and CDR2 FYNNEI. The CDR3 is 12 amino acids. Written as DNA, the CDR3 is TGTGCCAGCAGTGGGGAAGCGAGGACCCAGTACTTC. Translation gives CASSGEARTQYF.

This clone came up a few times. The rearrangement uses TRBV7-9 and TRBJ2-1, with TRBD2 identical over 9 bases. Germline loops: CDR1 SEHNR, CDR2 FQNEAQ (reference sequence). Trimming cost V 2 bases and J 6 bases; bases outside gene matches: 2. The CDR3 totals 14 residues. CDR3 nucleotide sequence: TGTGCCAGCAGCTTAAGCGGGAGGCCCAATGAGCAGTTCTTC. Translation: CASSLSGRPNEQFF.

In its sample, this clone was seen a few times. The chain carries TRBV20-1 and TRBJ2-5; no definite D call. The CDR3 sequence is 11 residues long. Trimming cost V 4 bases and J 5 bases, with 8 bases left between them. Germline V gene data show CDR1 as DFQATT and CDR2 as SNEGSKA (reference sequence). CDR3 DNA sequence: TGCAGTGCTACCCTGGGGGAGACCCAGTACTTC. Translating it yields CSATLGETQYF.

The rearrangement uses TRBV5-1 and TRBJ2-1; 7 bases match TRBD1. Germline V lookup: CDR1 SGHRS, CDR2 YFSETQ. V dropped 4 bases and J dropped 8; count of bases not matched to a gene: 15. The CDR3 has 16 amino acids. The CDR3 is CASSAGTDSLGDEQFF. Here the CDR3 DNA reads TGCGCCAGCAGCGCCGGGACAGACAGTCTCGGGGATGAGCAGTTCTTC.

V usage is TRBV29-1 and J usage is TRBJ1-2; D remains unclear. From germline, CDR1 is SQVTM and CDR2 ANQGSEA. This CDR3 contains 15 residues. V was shortened by 6 bases and J by 4 bases, with 21 bases between the two germline ends. The CDR3 reads CSVETRSAGSYGYTF. The CDR3 region has the DNA TGCAGCGTAGAGACACGGAGCGCGGGTAGCTATGGCTACACCTTC.

The V and J genes are TRBV27 and TRBJ2-1, with D unclear. The CDR3 runs to 9 residues. V lost 11 bases, J lost 4 bases, and 3 bases lay in between. Germline-derived CDR1 and CDR2 are MNHEY and SMNVEV (reference sequence). The CDR3 region has the DNA TGTGCCGTTTACAATGAGCAGTTCTTC. This sequence encodes CAVYNEQFF.

This clone was observed a few times. DNA of the CDR3: TGTGCCAGCAGACCCGGGGCGAAGGGCACTGAAGCTTTCTTT. It specifies CASRPGAKGTEAFF. This chain joins TRBV6-1 and TRBJ1-1, with D tentatively TRBD1 (5 bases). From germline, CDR1 is MNHNS and CDR2 SASEGT. The length of the CDR3 is 14 residues. V was clipped by 6 bases and J by 4 bases, with 15 bases between them.

The genes are TRBV5-1 and TRBJ2-7; 12 bases match TRBD2. Germline CDR1 SGHRS, CDR2 YFSETQ. The CDR3 length is 14 residues. J lost 3 bases, V lost 3 bases, and 1 base had no gene match. As DNA, the CDR3 is TGCGCCAGCAGCTCGGGACTAGCGGGCTACGAGCAGTACTTC. This encodes CASSSGLAGYEQYF.

This chain's CDR3 is CASSAGAGTSGGETQYF. The CDR3 region has the DNA TGTGCCAGCAGCGCCGGGGCCGGGACTAGCGGGGGAGAGACCCAGTACTTC. V usage is TRBV7-7 and J usage is TRBJ2-5; 14 positions match TRBD2. This CDR3 has 17 residues. J lost 4 bases, V lost 5 bases, and 9 bases had no gene match. The germline gives CDR1 SSHAT, CDR2 FNYEAQ (reference sequence). The full variable domain, rest sourced from reference TRBV7-7 and TRBJ2-5, is GAGVSQSPRYKVTKRGQDVTLRCDPISSHATLYWYQQALGQGPEFLTYFNYEAQPDKSGLPSDRFSAERPEGSISTLTIQRTEQRDSAMYRCASSAGAGTSGGETQYFGPGTRLLVL.

V usage is TRBV11-2 and J usage is TRBJ2-3, with D possibly TRBD1 on 5 matching bases. The V gene's germline CDR1 is SGHAT and CDR2 FQNNGV. Trimming removed 5 bases from V and 2 bases from J, with 11 bases in between. The length of the CDR3 is 14 residues. This CDR3 is CASSPDRPTDTQYF. Here the CDR3 DNA reads TGTGCCAGCAGCCCAGACAGACCCACAGATACGCAGTATTTT.

The V gene is TRBV5-6, the J gene TRBJ1-1; D not certain. The CDR3 length is 14 residues. V lost 2 bases, J lost 4 bases, and 12 bases lay in between. Germline CDR1 and CDR2: SGHDT and YYEEEE. Here the CDR3 DNA reads TGTGCCAGCAGCTTCGGTCGGTTCGGCACTGAAGCTTTCTTT. It is translated as CASSFGRFGTEAFF.

The rearrangement uses TRBV5-1 and TRBJ2-3; TRBD1 or TRBD2 may be the D gene (5 bases each). Germline V gives CDR1 SGHRS, CDR2 YFSETQ. V lost 0 bases and J lost 2, with 10 bases in between. The CDR3 totals 15 residues. CDR3 region: CASSLEGTLTDTQYF. The CDR3 DNA follows: TGCGCCAGCAGCTTGGAGGGGACCCTCACAGATACGCAGTATTTT.

The V and J genes are TRBV14 and TRBJ2-5; D may be TRBD1 (5 bases). The CDR3 totals 13 residues. Germline CDR1 is SGHDN and CDR2 is FVKESK. Trimming pared 2 bases from V and 7 bases from J, leaving 11 bases between. The CDR3 sequence is CASSQKGKGTQYF. In DNA, the CDR3 is TGTGCCAGCAGCCAAAAGGGGAAGGGGACCCAGTACTTC.